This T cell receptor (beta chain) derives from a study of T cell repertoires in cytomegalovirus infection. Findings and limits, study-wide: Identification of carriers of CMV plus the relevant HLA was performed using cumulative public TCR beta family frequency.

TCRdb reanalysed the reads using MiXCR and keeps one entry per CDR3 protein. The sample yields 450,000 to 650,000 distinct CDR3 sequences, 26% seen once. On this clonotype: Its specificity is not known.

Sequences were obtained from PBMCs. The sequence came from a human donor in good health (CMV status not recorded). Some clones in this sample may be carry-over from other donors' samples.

The CDR3 loop is CASRPLGLAGDAQYF. In DNA form, the CDR3 reads TGTGCCAGCAGGCCCTTGGGACTAGCGGGAGACGCGCAGTATTTT. V usage is TRBV6-2 or TRBV6-3 and J usage is TRBJ2-3, with 14 bases identical to TRBD2. Germline assignment: CDR1 MNHEY and CDR2 SVGEGT. CDR3 length: 15 residues. The ends lost 6 bases at V and 10 bases at J; junction bases unmatched: 9.